This T cell receptor beta chain was observed in a study of cytomegalovirus exposure and HLA in healthy donors. In the study overall: Roughly 77 million unique TCRs from HLA-typed donors made up an early data release. Study results and caveats: A later analysis found common viral pathogens apparently linked to several of the most significant clusters. Presence/absence analysis assumed near-uniform sequencing depth across donors.

PCR used 60 Vbeta primers and 13 Jbeta primers. Here immunoSEQ multiplex PCR was the method, and the copy in TCRdb shows in-frame clones only, minus some. This sample yields 95,000 to 150,000 clones, of which 81% are seen a single time; around 2% belongs to the top ten. To note about this clone: The antigen remains unidentified.

The CDR3 sequence is 14 residues long. V shed 1 base and J 6 bases; nucleotides not matched to a gene: 4. Looked up from germline, CDR1 is SGHRS and CDR2 is YFSETQ. Sequencing used PBMCs. This clonotype was sampled from a man aged 18 to 29 in good health and CMV-seronegative. The J gene is TRBJ2-3, the V gene TRBV5-1, with 8 bases aligning to TRBD1. CDR3 in amino acids: CASSLRQGTDTQYF. The CDR3 coding sequence is TGCGCCAGCAGCTTGAGACAGGGGACCGATACGCAGTATTTT.